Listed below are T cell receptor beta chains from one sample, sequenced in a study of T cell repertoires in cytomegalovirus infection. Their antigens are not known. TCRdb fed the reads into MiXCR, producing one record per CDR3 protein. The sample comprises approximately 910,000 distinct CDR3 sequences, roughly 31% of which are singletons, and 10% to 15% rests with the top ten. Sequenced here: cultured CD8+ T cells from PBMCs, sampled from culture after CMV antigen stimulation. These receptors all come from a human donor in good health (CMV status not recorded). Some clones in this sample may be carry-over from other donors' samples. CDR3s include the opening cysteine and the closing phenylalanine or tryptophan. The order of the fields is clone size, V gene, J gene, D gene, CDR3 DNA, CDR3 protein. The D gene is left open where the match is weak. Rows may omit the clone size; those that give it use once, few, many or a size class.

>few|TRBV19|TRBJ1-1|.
TGTGCCAGTAGTACCCTTCAAGGGTCGAACACTGAAGCTTTCTTT
CASSTLQGSNTEAFF
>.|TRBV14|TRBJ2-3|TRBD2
TGTGCCAGCAGCTTATTTAGCGGGGTGAACACAGATACGCAGTATTTT
CASSLFSGVNTDTQYF
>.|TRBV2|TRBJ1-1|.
TGTGCCAGTGACAGGCCTAGTGACACTGAAGCTTTCTTT
CASDRPSDTEAFF
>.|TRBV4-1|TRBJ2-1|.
TGCGCCAGCAGTTTCCGGGACTCGCCCACCCATGAGCAGTTCTTC
CASSFRDSPTHEQFF
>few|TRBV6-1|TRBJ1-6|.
TGTGCCAGCAGTGAATTAGGCCGGGACGCGAATTCACCCCTCCACTTT
CASSELGRDANSPLHF
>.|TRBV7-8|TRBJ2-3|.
TGTGCCAGCAGCTTAGGGTCCGGGGACCCACGGACAGATACGCAGTATTTT
CASSLGSGDPRTDTQYF
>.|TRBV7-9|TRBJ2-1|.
TGTGCCAGCAGCGCTCGACAGGGGCCGGGGGGTGAGCAGTTCTTC
CASSARQGPGGEQFF
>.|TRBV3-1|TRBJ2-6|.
TGTGCCAGCAGAAAGACGGAGCTAGGGGCCAACGTCCTGACTTTC
CASRKTELGANVLTF
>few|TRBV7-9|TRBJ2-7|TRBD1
TGTGCCAGCAGCTTAGGGGAGTTGGGACAGGGACCTTACGAGCAGTACTTC
CASSLGELGQGPYEQYF
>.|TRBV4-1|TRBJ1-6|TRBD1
TGCGCCAGCAGCCACGGGACAGCGTATAATTCACCCCTCCACTTT
CASSHGTAYNSPLHF
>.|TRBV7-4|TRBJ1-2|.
TGTGCCAGCAGTAGCAGACGTGGCTACACCTTC
CASSSRRGYTF
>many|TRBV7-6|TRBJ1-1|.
TGTGCCACCCTGTCCGGGGGCGGCACTGAAGCTTTCTTT
CATLSGGGTEAFF
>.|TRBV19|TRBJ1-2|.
TGTGCCAGTGGTCCCTACAGGGCTATCTCTAACTATGGCTACACCTTC
CASGPYRAISNYGYTF
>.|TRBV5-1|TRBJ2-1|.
TGCGCCAGCAACGACGGATGGCAAGGCTTGTACAATGAGCAGTTCTTC
CASNDGWQGLYNEQFF
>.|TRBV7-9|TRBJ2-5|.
TGTGCCAGCAGAATCTCGGCAGGACCAAAAGAGACCCAGTACTTC
CASRISAGPKETQYF
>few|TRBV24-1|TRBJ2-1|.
TGTGCCACCAGTGCCCCGAAGAGCTCCTACAATGAGCAGTTCTTC
CATSAPKSSYNEQFF
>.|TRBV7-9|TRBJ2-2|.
TGTGCCAGCAGCTTTTTGCCGAGCGCCGGGGAGCTGTTTTTT
CASSFLPSAGELFF
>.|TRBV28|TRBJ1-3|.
TGTGCCAGCAGTTTTTTGGGGGATGGAAACACCATATATTTT
CASSFLGDGNTIYF
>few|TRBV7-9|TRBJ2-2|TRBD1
TGTGCCAGCAGCTACGACAGGGGCCCGGGGACCGGGGAGCTGTTTTTT
CASSYDRGPGTGELFF
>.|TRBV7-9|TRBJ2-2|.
TGTGCCAGCTCCCCCCGGGGCAGACAGAACACCGGGGAGCTGTTTTTT
CASSPRGRQNTGELFF
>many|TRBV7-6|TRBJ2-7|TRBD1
TGTGCCAGCAGCCTGGGACAGGGGGCGGTCGAGCAGTACTTC
CASSLGQGAVEQYF
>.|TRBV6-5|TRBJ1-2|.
TGTGCCAGCAGTTACTCGACGGCGGACTATGGCTACACCTTC
CASSYSTADYGYTF
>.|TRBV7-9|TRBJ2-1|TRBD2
TGTGCCAGCAGGGGTGGGAGGGGCCCCTCCTACAATGAGCAGTTCTTC
CASRGGRGPSYNEQFF
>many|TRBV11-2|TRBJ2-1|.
TGTGCCAGCAGCTTAAAGTACGGGGTAATGAATGAGCAGTTCTTC
CASSLKYGVMNEQFF
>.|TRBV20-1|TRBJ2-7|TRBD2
TGCAGTGCTGGAGCCGACGGGGGGAGCTCCTACGAGCAGTACTTC
CSAGADGGSSYEQYF
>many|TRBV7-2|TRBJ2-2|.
TGTGCCAGCAGCTTATTCGGGTCCGGGGGCACCGGGGAGCTGTTTTTT
CASSLFGSGGTGELFF
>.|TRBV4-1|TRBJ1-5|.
TGCGCCAGCAGCGGGGGGCCAAATCAGCCCCAGCATTTT
CASSGGPNQPQHF
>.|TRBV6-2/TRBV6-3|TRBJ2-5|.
TGTGCCAGCAGTTACGATTGGGACGGCCAAGAGACCCAGTACTTC
CASSYDWDGQETQYF
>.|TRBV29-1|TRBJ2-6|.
TGCAGCGTTGGGGGGAGGTCTGGGGCCAACGTCCTGACTTTC
CSVGGRSGANVLTF
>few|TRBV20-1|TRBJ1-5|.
TGCAGTGCTAGCTTTTTACAGGGCCACAATCAGCCCCAGCATTTT
CSASFLQGHNQPQHF
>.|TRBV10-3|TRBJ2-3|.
TGTGCCATCAGTGACAGGACAGATACGCAGTATTTT
CAISDRTDTQYF
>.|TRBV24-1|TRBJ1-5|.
TGTGCCACCAGTGATCCGCAGGCTAGCAATCAGCCCCAGCATTTT
CATSDPQASNQPQHF
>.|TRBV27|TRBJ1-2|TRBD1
TGTGCCAGCAGTTTATCGGTCGGGGACAGTCGCTCCTATGGCTACACCTTC
CASSLSVGDSRSYGYTF
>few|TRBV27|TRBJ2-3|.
TGTGCCAGCACCCGGCCGGGCACAGATACGCAGTATTTT
CASTRPGTDTQYF
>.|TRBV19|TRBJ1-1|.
TGTGCCAGTAGTATGGGGACTGGCGAGACTGAAGCTTTCTTT
CASSMGTGETEAFF
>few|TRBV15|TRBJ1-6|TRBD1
TGTGCCACCAGCAGAGGGGGACAGGGAAATTCACCCCTCCACTTT
CATSRGGQGNSPLHF
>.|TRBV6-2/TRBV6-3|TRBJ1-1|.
TGTGCCAGCAGTTACTCTTTCGGTCGTCCAAACACTGAAGCTTTCTTT
CASSYSFGRPNTEAFF
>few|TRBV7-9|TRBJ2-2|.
TGTGCCAGCAGCTTAACGTCCCCCCGGGGCGGGGAGCTGTTTTTT
CASSLTSPRGGELFF
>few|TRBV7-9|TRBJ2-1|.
TGTGCCAGCAGCTTTGGGGATTATGAGCAGTTCTTC
CASSFGDYEQFF
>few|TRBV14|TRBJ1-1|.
TGTGCCAGCAGCCAAGTGGGGATCAGTTGGAACACTGAAGCTTTCTTT
CASSQVGISWNTEAFF
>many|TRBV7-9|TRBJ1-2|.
TGTGCCAGCAGCTTAGCAGACAGCTATGGCTACACCTTC
CASSLADSYGYTF
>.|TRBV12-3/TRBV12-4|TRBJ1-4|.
TGTGCCAGCAGCCCCCTAGCGAATGAAAAACTGTTTTTT
CASSPLANEKLFF
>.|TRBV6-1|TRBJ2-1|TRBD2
TGTGCCAGCATTGGACTAGCGGGTCTCGAGCGGTTCTTC
CASIGLAGLERFF
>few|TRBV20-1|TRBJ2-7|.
TGCAGTGTCGACCGCTACGAGCAGTACTTC
CSVDRYEQYF
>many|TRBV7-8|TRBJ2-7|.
TGTGCCAGCAGCTTAGGGGGGGGCCTTTACGAGCAGTACTTC
CASSLGGGLYEQYF
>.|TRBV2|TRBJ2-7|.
TGTGCCAGCAGTGATCAGGAATACGAGCAGTACTTC
CASSDQEYEQYF
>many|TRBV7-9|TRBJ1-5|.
TGTGCCAGCAGCTCCATAATCTGGGACTTTAATAGCAATCAGCCCCAGCATTTT
CASSSIIWDFNSNQPQHF
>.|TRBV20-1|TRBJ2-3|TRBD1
TGCAGTGCCCAAGACAGGGAATTACATAGCACAGATACGCAGTATTTT
CSAQDRELHSTDTQYF
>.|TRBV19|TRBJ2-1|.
TGTGCCAGTAGTCTGGGGGCGGGGGTACTCAATGAGCAGTTCTTC
CASSLGAGVLNEQFF
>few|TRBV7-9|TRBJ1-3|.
TGTGCCAGCAGCTTAGGGGATTATACTGGAAACACCATATATTTT
CASSLGDYTGNTIYF
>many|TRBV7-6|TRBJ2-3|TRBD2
TGTGCCAGCAGCCCCAGCGGGGGGGCAGGCACAGATACGCAGTATTTT
CASSPSGGAGTDTQYF